A single sample is the source of the 9 T cell receptor beta chains below, sequenced in a study of CD8+ T cells in alopecia areata (dated by TCRdb to between 2017 and 2018). The time point label on this specimen signifies: baseline before oral tofacitinib. Library construction relied on the immunoSEQ multiplex PCR assay. To provide template for TCR sequencing, every sample had RNA extracted and reverse transcribed into cDNA. Sourced from immuneACCESS, this table was stored by TCRdb with only in-frame sequences that have V and J called. A share of the clones is absent; for the studies checked, an unresolved V gene accounts for under half, and the remainder has no known explanation. The table for this sample lists 170,000 or so clones; around 63% of them were counted only once. The ten largest account for 1.7% of the sample. The input for sequencing was CD4+ T cells sorted from blood, taken at week 0. These receptor sequences come from a human donor with alopecia areata.

There are a few counts of this clone. This chain links TRBV4-3 with TRBJ2-1, with D maybe TRBD2 (5 bases). This CDR3 spans 16 amino acids. Trimming pared 0 bases from V and 5 bases from J, leaving 14 bases between. The germline CDR1 and CDR2 sequences are LGHNA and YSLEER. As DNA, the CDR3 is TGCGCCAGCAGCCAAGATCTGTCGGGGATCGACAATGAGCAGTTCTTC. Translating gives CASSQDLSGIDNEQFF.

This clone turned up a few times. The CDR3 is CASSIRNSYNSPLHF. The CDR3 DNA sequence: TGCGCCAGCAGTATCAGGAACTCGTATAATTCACCCCTCCACTTT. This sequence joins TRBV10-2 and TRBJ1-6; D is unresolved. Germline V gene data show CDR1 as WSHSY and CDR2 as SAAADI. This CDR3 has 15 amino acids. Trimming removed 5 bases at V and 4 bases at J, with 12 bases between.

This chain joins TRBV2 and TRBJ2-5; tentative D call: TRBD1 (5 bases). Germline lookup yields CDR1 SNHLY and CDR2 FYNNEI. V lost 7 bases and J 3 bases, leaving 6 bases between the germline ends. This CDR3 is built from 11 residues. In nucleotides, the CDR3 is TGTGCCAGCACGACAGAAGAGACCCAGTACTTC. It specifies CASTTEETQYF.

The rearrangement links TRBV5-1 to TRBJ2-1; 9 bases fit TRBD1. Germline loops: CDR1 SGHRS, CDR2 YFSETQ. The J segment lost 1 base and the V segment lost 4 bases, leaving 6 bases of the junction unmatched. The CDR3 extends over 16 amino acids. This CDR3 reads CASSPIQGASYNEQFF. The CDR3 nucleotides read TGCGCCAGCAGCCCCATACAGGGGGCGTCCTACAATGAGCAGTTCTTC.

The chain employs TRBV11-2 and TRBJ2-6, with 7 bases aligning to TRBD2. V lost 1 base, J lost 2 bases, and 2 bases stayed unmatched. Germline loops: CDR1 SGHAT, CDR2 FQNNGV. The CDR3 is made up of 16 amino acids. CDR3 in amino acids: CASSLVAGAGANVLTF. The CDR3 nucleotides are TGTGCCAGCAGCTTAGTTGCGGGAGCTGGGGCCAACGTCCTGACTTTC.

The chain uses TRBV5-1 and TRBJ2-7; 15 positions agree with TRBD2. V was clipped by 4 bases and J by 3 bases; unmatched bases: 5. The germline V gene encodes CDR1 SGHRS and CDR2 YFSETQ. The CDR3 is 16 amino acids. CDR3 residues: CASSRGLAGGFYEQYF. CDR3 sequence (DNA): TGCGCCAGCAGCCGGGGACTAGCGGGGGGCTTCTACGAGCAGTACTTC.

As to this clone: The sample has other DNA sequences that encode this CDR3 too. This chain uses TRBV20-1 with TRBJ2-3; D call uncertain. The CDR3 sequence is 10 residues long. Germline V lookup: CDR1 DFQATT, CDR2 SNEGSKA (reference sequence). The germline V and J ends were trimmed by 4 bases and 2 bases, with 1 base remaining between them. Here the CDR3 reads CSATTDTQYF. The CDR3 DNA is TGCAGTGCTACCACAGATACGCAGTATTTT.

This clone was detected only a few times. The CDR3 sequence: CSVVVVGLGNQPQHF. CDR3 nucleotides: TGCAGCGTTGTTGTGGTGGGTCTCGGCAATCAGCCCCAGCATTTT. The gene calls are TRBV29-1 and TRBJ1-5, with D hard to call. Germline V CDR1 and CDR2: SQVTM, ANQGSEA. V was shortened by 4 bases and J by 2 bases, with 15 bases between the two germline ends. This CDR3 contains 15 residues.

This sequence joins TRBV2 and TRBJ2-7; 8 bases are shared with TRBD1. Losses at the gene ends were 6 bases for V and 3 bases for J; bases not matched to a gene: 4. Germline CDR1 reads SNHLY; CDR2 reads FYNNEI. The CDR3 consists of 13 residues. As DNA, the CDR3 is TGTGCCAGCAGGAAGACAGGGGTCTACGAGCAGTACTTC. Translation gives CASRKTGVYEQYF.